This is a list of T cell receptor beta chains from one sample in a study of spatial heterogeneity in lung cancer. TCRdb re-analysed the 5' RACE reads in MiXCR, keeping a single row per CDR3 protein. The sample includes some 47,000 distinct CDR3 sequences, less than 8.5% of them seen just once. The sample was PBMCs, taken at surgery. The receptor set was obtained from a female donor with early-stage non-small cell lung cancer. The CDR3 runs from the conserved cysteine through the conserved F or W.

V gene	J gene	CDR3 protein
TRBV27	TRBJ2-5	CASSLFGLAQETQYF
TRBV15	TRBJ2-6	CATASRAGANVLTF
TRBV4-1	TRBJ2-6	CASSQGTGALSGANVLTF
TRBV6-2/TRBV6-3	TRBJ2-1	CASSEGGSYNEQFF
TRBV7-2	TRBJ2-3	CASSRGWSTDTQYF
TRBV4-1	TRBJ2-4	CASSQRGQTGKNIQYF
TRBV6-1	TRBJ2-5	CASRLEETQYF
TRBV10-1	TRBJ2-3	CASSGAGYTQYF
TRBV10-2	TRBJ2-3	CASSGRGSPTDTQYF
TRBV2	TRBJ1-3	CASSRLPTYSGNTIYF
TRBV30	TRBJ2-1	CAWTMTRSGEQFF
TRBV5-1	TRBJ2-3	CASSPVRGAEVTDTQYF
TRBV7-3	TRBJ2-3	CASSPTGTGGTDTQYF
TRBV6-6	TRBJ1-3	CASSLGRTISGNTIYF
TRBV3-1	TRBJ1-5	CASSQEWGNQPQHF
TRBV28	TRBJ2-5	CASSVAGGRRETQYF
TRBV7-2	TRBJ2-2	CASSSGAHWNTGELFF
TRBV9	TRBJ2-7	CASSGDSYEQYF